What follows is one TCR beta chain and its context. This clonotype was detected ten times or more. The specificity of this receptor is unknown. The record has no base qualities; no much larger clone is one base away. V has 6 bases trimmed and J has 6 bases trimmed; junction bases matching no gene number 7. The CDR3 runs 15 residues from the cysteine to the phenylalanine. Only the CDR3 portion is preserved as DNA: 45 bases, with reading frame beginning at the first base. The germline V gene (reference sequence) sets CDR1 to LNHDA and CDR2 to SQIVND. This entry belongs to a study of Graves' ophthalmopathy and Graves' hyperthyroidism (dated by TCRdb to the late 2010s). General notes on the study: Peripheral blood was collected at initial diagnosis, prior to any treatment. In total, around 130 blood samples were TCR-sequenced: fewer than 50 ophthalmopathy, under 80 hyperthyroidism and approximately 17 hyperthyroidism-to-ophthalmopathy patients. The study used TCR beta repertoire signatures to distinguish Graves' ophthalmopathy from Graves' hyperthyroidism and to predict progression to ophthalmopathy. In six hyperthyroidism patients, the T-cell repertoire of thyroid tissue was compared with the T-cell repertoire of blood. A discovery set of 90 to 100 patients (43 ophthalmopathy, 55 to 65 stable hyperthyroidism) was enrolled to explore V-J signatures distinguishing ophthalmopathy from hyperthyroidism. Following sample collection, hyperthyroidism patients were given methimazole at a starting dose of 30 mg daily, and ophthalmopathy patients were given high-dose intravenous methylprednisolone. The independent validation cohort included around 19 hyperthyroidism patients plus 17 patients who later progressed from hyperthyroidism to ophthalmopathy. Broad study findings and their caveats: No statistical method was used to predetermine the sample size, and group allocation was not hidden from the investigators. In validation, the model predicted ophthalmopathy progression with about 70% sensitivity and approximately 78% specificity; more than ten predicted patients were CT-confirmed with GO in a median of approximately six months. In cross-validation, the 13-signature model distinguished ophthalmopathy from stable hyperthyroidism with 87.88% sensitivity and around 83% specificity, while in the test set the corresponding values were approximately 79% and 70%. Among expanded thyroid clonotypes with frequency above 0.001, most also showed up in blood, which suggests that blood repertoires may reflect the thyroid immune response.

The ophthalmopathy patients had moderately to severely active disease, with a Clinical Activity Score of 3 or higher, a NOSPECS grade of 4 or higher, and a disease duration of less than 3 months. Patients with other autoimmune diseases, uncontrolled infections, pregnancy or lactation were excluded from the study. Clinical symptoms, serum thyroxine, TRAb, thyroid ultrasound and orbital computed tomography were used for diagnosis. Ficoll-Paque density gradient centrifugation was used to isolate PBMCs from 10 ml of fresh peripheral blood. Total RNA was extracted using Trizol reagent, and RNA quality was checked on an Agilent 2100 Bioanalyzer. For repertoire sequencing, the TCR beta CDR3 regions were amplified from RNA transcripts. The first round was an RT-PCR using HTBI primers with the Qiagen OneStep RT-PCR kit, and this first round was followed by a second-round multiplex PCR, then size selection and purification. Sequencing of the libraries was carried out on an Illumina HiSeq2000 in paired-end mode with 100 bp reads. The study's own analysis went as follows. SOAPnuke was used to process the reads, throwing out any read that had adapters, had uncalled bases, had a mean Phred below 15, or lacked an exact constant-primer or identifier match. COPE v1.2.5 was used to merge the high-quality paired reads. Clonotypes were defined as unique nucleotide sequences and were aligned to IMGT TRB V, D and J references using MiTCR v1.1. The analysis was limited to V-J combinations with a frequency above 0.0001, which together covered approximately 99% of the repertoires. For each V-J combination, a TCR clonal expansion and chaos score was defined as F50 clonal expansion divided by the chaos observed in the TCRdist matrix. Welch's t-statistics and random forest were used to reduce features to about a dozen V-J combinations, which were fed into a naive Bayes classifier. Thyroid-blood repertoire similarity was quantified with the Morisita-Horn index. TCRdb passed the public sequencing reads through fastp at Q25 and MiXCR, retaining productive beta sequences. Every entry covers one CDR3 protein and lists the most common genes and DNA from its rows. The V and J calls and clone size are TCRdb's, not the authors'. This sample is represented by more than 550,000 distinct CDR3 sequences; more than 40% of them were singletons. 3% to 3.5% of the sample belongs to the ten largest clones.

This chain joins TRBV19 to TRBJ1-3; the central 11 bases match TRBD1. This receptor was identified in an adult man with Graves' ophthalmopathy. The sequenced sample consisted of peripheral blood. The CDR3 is CASSGRGQGANTIYF. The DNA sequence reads TGTGCCAGTAGCGGACGTGGACAGGGGGCAAACACCATATATTTT.